Following are 19 T cell receptor beta chains from one sample sequenced in a study of graft-versus-host responses after intestinal transplantation. Sequencing used immunoSEQ multiplex PCR; TCRdb keeps in-frame clones, though not all of them. The sample has almost 55,000 clones, about 90% seen once. The material sequenced was PBMCs, taken about 93 weeks after intestinal transplant. The receptors stem from a human patient who received an intestinal transplant, so some T cells may come from the graft donor.

The rearrangement links TRBV5-1 to TRBJ2-2; TRBD1 might be the D (6 bases). CDR3 size: 15 residues. V lost 1 base and J 6 bases, leaving 13 bases between the germline ends. Germline-derived CDR1 and CDR2 are SGHRS and YFSETQ. CDR3 sequence (DNA): TGCGCCAGCAGCTTGATCAGGGGCGCCCCCGGGGAGCTGTTTTTT. Its protein is CASSLIRGAPGELFF.

This chain connects TRBV5-1 to TRBJ1-1; unclear D gene. V was trimmed by 0 bases and J by 6 bases, leaving 9 bases between them. The CDR3 covers 13 residues. CDR1 is SGHRS and CDR2 is YFSETQ in the germline V gene. The CDR3 coding sequence is TGCGCCAGCAGCTTGGACAGTGGACCTGAAGCTTTCTTT. The encoded protein is CASSLDSGPEAFF.

The chain has TRBV9 and TRBJ1-1; a weak D match, TRBD1 (5 bases). Trimming stripped 6 bases from V and 4 bases from J, with 13 bases between. Germline V gene sequence: CDR1 SGDLS, CDR2 YYNGEE. The CDR3 has 13 residues. As DNA, the CDR3 is TGTGCCAGCAAGCCGGGGGGTGGCACTGAAGCTTTCTTT. It encodes CASKPGGGTEAFF.

The chain uses TRBV19 and TRBJ1-2, with TRBD1 matching over 9 bases. The CDR3 is 13 residues long. CDR1 and CDR2 from the germline V gene are LNHDA and SQIVND (reference sequence). V shed 10 bases, J shed 7 bases, and the junction held 10 bases outside the gene matches. The CDR3 region is CATSGQGVGGYTF. The CDR3 bases are TGTGCCACCTCGGGACAGGGAGTCGGTGGCTACACCTTC.

V gene TRBV2 combines with J gene TRBJ1-1, with D uncertain. V was trimmed by 2 bases and J by 8 bases, leaving 15 bases between them. Germline CDR1 and CDR2: SNHLY and FYNNEI. The CDR3 consists of 14 residues. The CDR3 nucleotides are TGTGCCAGCAGTGAAAAGGTGTTGAACATCGAAGCTTTCTTT. This translates into CASSEKVLNIEAFF. Based on the CDR3 plus reference TRBV2 and TRBJ1-1, the full variable domain is EPEVTQTPSHQVTQMGQEVILRCVPISNHLYFYWYRQILGQKVEFLVSFYNNEISEKSEIFDDQFSVERPDGSNFTLKIRSTKLEDSAMYFCASSEKVLNIEAFFGQGTRLTVV.

The chain uses TRBV5-6 and TRBJ1-5; no reliable D call. The length of the CDR3 is 16 residues. Trimming stripped 3 bases from V and 0 bases from J, with 13 bases between. From germline, CDR1 is SGHDT and CDR2 YYEEEE. CDR3 residues: CASSSQTSYSNQPQHF. The DNA for the CDR3 is TGTGCCAGCAGCTCACAAACTTCATATAGCAATCAGCCCCAGCATTTT.

The chain recombines TRBV5-1 with TRBJ1-2; TRBD1 agrees at 10 bases. This CDR3 is 16 amino acids long. V shed 4 bases and J 6 bases; nucleotides not matched to a gene: 12. The V gene's germline CDR1 is SGHRS and CDR2 YFSETQ. Here the CDR3 DNA reads TGCGCCAGCAGCCTACGGACAGGGGGAGAAGACAATGGCTACACCTTC. Translating it yields CASSLRTGGEDNGYTF.

The rearrangement joins TRBV27 to TRBJ1-1, with 8 bases identical to TRBD1. The CDR3 extends over 14 amino acids. Germline CDR1 MNHEY, CDR2 SMNVEV (reference sequence). Germline trimming cut 10 bases from V and 1 base from J; bases unmatched to any gene: 8. The CDR3 bases are TGTGCCACCAGGAGACAGGGGCGGAACACTGAAGCTTTCTTT. It translates to CATRRQGRNTEAFF.

The chain couples TRBV7-2 to TRBJ2-3; D call uncertain. V dropped 5 bases and J dropped 5 bases, with 14 bases sitting between them. CDR1 is SGHTA and CDR2 is FQGNSA in the germline V gene. The CDR3 runs 14 residues. For the CDR3, the DNA is TGTGCCAGCAGCCCGGGTCTCTTCGGAGATACGCAGTATTTT. Its protein product is CASSPGLFGDTQYF.

This chain connects TRBV6-1 to TRBJ1-1; no firm D call. This CDR3 is 15 amino acids long. Trimming took 1 base from V and 0 from J, leaving 9 bases between them. CDR1 is MNHNS and CDR2 is SASEGT in the germline V gene. The CDR3: CASSEGGTLNTEAFF. Written as DNA, the CDR3 is TGTGCCAGCAGTGAAGGGGGTACTTTGAACACTGAAGCTTTCTTT.

The CDR3 DNA reads as TGTGCCAGCAGCCCGGGACTAGCGGCCGGGGAGCTGTTTTTT. Its translation is CASSPGLAAGELFF. The rearrangement joins TRBV16 to TRBJ2-2; 11 bases align to TRBD2. The germline gives CDR1 KGHSY, CDR2 FQNENV. The V gene end was trimmed by 4 bases and the J gene end by 6 bases; junction bases not matched to a gene: 1. CDR3 length: 14 amino acids.

This rearrangement joins TRBV6-5 to TRBJ1-5; a possible D gene is TRBD1 (6 bases). This CDR3 has 14 amino acids. Deletions cut 6 bases from V and 0 bases from J, with 9 bases between. Germline V CDR1 and CDR2: MNHEY, SVGAGI. The chain's CDR3 is CASRGHFSNQPQHF. The CDR3 region has the DNA TGTGCCAGCAGGGGACATTTTAGCAATCAGCCCCAGCATTTT.

V gene TRBV4-1 combines with J gene TRBJ1-2, with TRBD1 matching 7 bases. CDR3 length equals 16 residues. V lost 2 bases to trimming and J lost 2 bases; unmatched junction nucleotides: 8. CDR1 is MGHRA, CDR2 YSYEKL, per germline. CDR3 in DNA: TGCGCCAGCAGCCAACTGGACAGGCAAGGAAACTATGGCTACACCTTC. This sequence encodes CASSQLDRQGNYGYTF.

This clone appeared once. The J gene is TRBJ1-4, the V gene TRBV6-5; the D gene is possibly TRBD1 (6 bases). Germline CDR1 MNHEY, CDR2 SVGAGI. The germline V and J ends were trimmed by 8 bases and 5 bases, with 15 bases remaining between them. This CDR3 contains 14 residues. CDR3 DNA sequence: TGTGCCAGCTGCTACTGGACAGCAAATGAAAAACTGTTTTTT. Translating it yields CASCYWTANEKLFF.

V and J are TRBV18 and TRBJ1-2, with 7 bases aligning to TRBD1. Germline lookup yields CDR1 KGHSH and CDR2 LQKENI. With V trimmed by 3 bases and J by 5 bases, 15 bases remained unmatched. The CDR3 totals 17 residues. The CDR3 DNA follows: TGTGCCAGCTCACCGCGTTGGACAGGAGGTTCCTCATATGGCTACACCTTC. This translates into CASSPRWTGGSSYGYTF.

This clone has only a few counts. This sequence joins TRBV29-1 and TRBJ1-1; TRBD1 might be the D (6 bases). The CDR3 totals 12 residues. The germline V gene has CDR1 SQVTM and CDR2 ANQGSEA. V was clipped by 4 bases and J by 11 bases, with 17 bases between them. As DNA, the CDR3 is TGCAGCGTTGTCGGGGGGGGCGAGGGTGCTTTCTTT. Translation gives CSVVGGGEGAFF. Variable domain in full (rest from reference TRBV29-1 and TRBJ1-1): SAVISQKPSRDICQRGTSLTIQCQVDSQVTMMFWYRQQPGQSLTLIATANQGSEATYESGFVIDKFPISRPNLTFSTLTVSNMSPEDSSIYLCSVVGGGEGAFFGQGTRLTVV.

The chain combines TRBV10-3 with TRBJ1-1; no clear D. V lost 3 bases, J lost 4 bases, and 15 bases lay in between. The CDR3 consists of 15 residues. Germline CDR1 ENHRY, CDR2 SYGVKD. CDR3 DNA sequence: TGTGCCATCAGTGAAGGTCAGGAGTCGGGCACTGAAGCTTTCTTT. This gives the protein CAISEGQESGTEAFF.

The genes are TRBV7-9 and TRBJ1-4, with 8 bases lining up with TRBD1. This CDR3 has 15 amino acids. J was trimmed by 6 bases and V by 1 base; bases with no gene match: 4. Germline values: CDR1 SEHNR, CDR2 FQNEAQ (reference sequence). CDR3 bases: TGTGCCAGCAGCTTAGTGACAGGGGCCCATGAAAAACTGTTTTTT. It codes for CASSLVTGAHEKLFF. Using reference TRBV7-9 and TRBJ1-4 for the parts outside the CDR3, the full variable domain is DTGVSQNPRHKITKRGQNVTFRCDPISEHNRLYWYRQTLGQGPEFLTYFQNEAQLEKSRLLSDRFSAERPKGSFSTLEIQRTEQGDSAMYLCASSLVTGAHEKLFFGSGTQLSVL.

The rearrangement joins TRBV6-5 to TRBJ1-2, with D maybe TRBD1 (6 bases). Trimming shortened V by 6 bases and J by 2 bases, and 16 bases separated the two germline ends. CDR3 size: 15 residues. Germline CDR1 MNHEY, CDR2 SVGAGI. The CDR3 DNA reads TGTGCCAGCAGACTCGGACAGACCCTAAACTATGGCTACACCTTC. Amino acid sequence: CASRLGQTLNYGYTF.